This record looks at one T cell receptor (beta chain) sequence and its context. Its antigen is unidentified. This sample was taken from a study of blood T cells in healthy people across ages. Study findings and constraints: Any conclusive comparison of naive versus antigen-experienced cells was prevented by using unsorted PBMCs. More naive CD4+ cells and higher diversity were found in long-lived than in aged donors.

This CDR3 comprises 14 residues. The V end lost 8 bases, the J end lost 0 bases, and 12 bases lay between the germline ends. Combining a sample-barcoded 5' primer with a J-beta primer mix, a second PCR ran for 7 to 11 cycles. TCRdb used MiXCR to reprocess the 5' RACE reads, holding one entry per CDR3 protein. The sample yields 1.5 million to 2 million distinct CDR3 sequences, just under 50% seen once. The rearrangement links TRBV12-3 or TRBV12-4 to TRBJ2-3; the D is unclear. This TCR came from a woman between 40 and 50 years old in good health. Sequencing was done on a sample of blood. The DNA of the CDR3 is TGTGCCAGCTGCGGCAGTTCTAGCACAGATACGCAGTATTTT. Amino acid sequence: CASCGSSSTDTQYF.